This TCR beta chain was recovered during a study of cytomegalovirus exposure and HLA in healthy donors. Study results and limitations: The authors later linked a missense DCLRE1C variant to TCR beta V- and J-gene trimming. TCR beta chains numbering approximately 150 were designated cytomegalovirus-associated. A prior analysis recorded that most TCR beta V segments were productive about 87% or about 30% of the time.

In the case of this clone: Its antigen is not identified.

A multiplex PCR was run with 60 Vbeta primers and 13 Jbeta primers. In the source study's methods: Roughly 10 million shared chains were among approximately 87 million unique TCR beta chains counted in a later analysis. Libraries were prepared by immunoSEQ multiplex PCR; TCRdb keeps only in-frame clonotypes and omits some of them. The V and J calls and the clone size are those of that table, but D and trimming were determined from the DNA. The data contain 18,000 or so clones, approximately 70% of them singletons. The CDR3 covers 16 residues. Germline V lookup: CDR1 SGHTA, CDR2 FQGNSA. Trimming cost V 2 bases and J 6 bases; bases outside gene matches: 7.

The rearrangement uses TRBV7-2 and TRBJ1-6; 7 bases map to TRBD1. The sample comprised PBMCs. The source of this sequence is a man younger than 35 in good health and CMV-seronegative. CDR3 DNA: TGTGCCAGCAGCTTAACTGGGACAGCGTTTAATTCACCCCTCCACTTT. As protein: CASSLTGTAFNSPLHF. The full variable domain, completed using reference TRBV7-2 and TRBJ1-6, is GAGVSQSPSNKVTEKGKDVELRCDPISGHTALYWYRQSLGQGLEFLIYFQGNSAPDKSGLPSDRFSAERTGGSVSTLTIQRTQQEDSAVYLCASSLTGTAFNSPLHFGNGTRLTVT.